This entry lists 8 T cell receptor beta chains sequenced from one sample in a study of molecular identifiers for immune sequencing clone quantification. TCRdb re-analysed the PCR reads in MiXCR, keeping a single row per CDR3 protein. The data show hundreds of thousands of distinct CDR3 sequences, with 15% to 20% seen just once and 0.85% to 0.9% held by the top ten. Sequencing input: naive CD8+ T cells from blood, with Jurkat cell RNA spiked in. Indicated subset: FACS-sorted CD8+CD4-CCR7+CD45RA+ naive T cells. The receptors derive from a human donor in good health. Some libraries in this study had Jurkat cell RNA spiked in.

This clonotype was picked up many times. The DNA for the CDR3 is TGCAGTGCTAGAGATCTCGGGGCCCCAGATACGCAGTATTTT. This encodes CSARDLGAPDTQYF. The rearrangement joins TRBV20-1 to TRBJ2-3; D assignment may be TRBD1 or TRBD2 (5 bases each). Germline V lookup: CDR1 DFQATT, CDR2 SNEGSKA (reference sequence). CDR3 length: 14 residues. V lost 0 bases to trimming and J lost 4 bases, with 11 bases between them.

This clonotype was recorded at least ten times. The rearrangement uses TRBV28 and TRBJ2-7; 8 positions agree with TRBD2. V shed 6 bases, J shed 4 bases, and the junction held 8 bases outside the gene matches. This CDR3 region has 14 residues. Germline V gives CDR1 MDHEN, CDR2 SYDVKM. The DNA of the CDR3 is TGTGCCAGCAGCACGGGACTAGACCTGTACGAGCAGTACTTC. The encoded protein is CASSTGLDLYEQYF.

This clonotype was seen ten or more times. The rearrangement uses TRBV14 and TRBJ1-3, with D unclear. The CDR3 length is 15 residues. V lost 4 bases, J lost 0 bases, and 10 bases lay in between. Germline lookup yields CDR1 SGHDN and CDR2 FVKESK. The CDR3 spells CASSPGATSGNTIYF. The CDR3 DNA reads TGTGCCAGCAGCCCTGGAGCCACCTCTGGAAACACCATATATTTT.

About this clonotype itself: This could be a read error, since a much larger clone is one nucleotide away. The J gene is TRBJ2-7, the V gene TRBV19, with D perhaps TRBD1 or TRBD2 (5 bases each). The CDR3 spans 15 residues. Germline V lookup: CDR1 LNHDA, CDR2 SQIVND (reference sequence). The CDR3 loop reads CAGSIEGDRSYEQYF. Written as DNA, the CDR3 is TGTGCCGGTAGTATAGAAGGGGACCGATCCTACGAGCAGTACTTC.

Turning to this clonotype: One junction end does not reproduce the germline sequence, and a read error may be involved. The CDR3 spells CASSSPGQGATEASF. CDR3 sequence (DNA): TGTGCCAGCAGCTCCCCGGGACAGGGGGCCACTGAAGCTTCCTTT. The J gene is TRBJ1-1, the V gene TRBV13; 12 nucleotides agree with TRBD1. This CDR3 spans 15 amino acids. Germline V lookup: CDR1 PRHDT, CDR2 FYEKMQ (reference sequence).

This clonotype occurred many times. This rearrangement joins TRBV6-2 or TRBV6-3 to TRBJ2-7; the D call may be TRBD1 or TRBD2 (5 bases each). The CDR3 loop spans 13 amino acids. Germline CDR1 and CDR2: MNHEY and SVGEGT. With 8 bases removed from V and 3 bases from J, the gap between germline ends came to 14 bases. The CDR3 sequence is CASGPFGGYEQYF. DNA for the CDR3: TGTGCCAGCGGTCCCTTTGGGGGCTACGAGCAGTACTTC.

Worth noting for this clonotype: A clone one base away is much larger, so this may be a read error. The V and J genes are TRBV11-2 and TRBJ2-1, with TRBD2 identical over 9 bases. The germline V gene encodes CDR1 SGHAT and CDR2 FQNNGV. The CDR3 contains 16 residues. The CDR3 spells CARSLLWASGTHEQFF. The CDR3 nucleotides are TGTGCCCGCAGCTTGCTCTGGGCTAGCGGGACCCATGAGCAGTTCTTC. Combining the CDR3 with reference TRBV11-2 and TRBJ2-1 gives the whole variable domain EAGVAQSPRYKIIEKRQSVAFWCNPISGHATLYWYQQILGQGPKLLIQFQNNGVVDDSQLPKDRFSAERLKGVDSTLKIQPAKLEDSAVYLCARSLLWASGTHEQFFGPGTRLTVL.

The sample holds many counts of this clonotype. The V gene is TRBV29-1, the J gene TRBJ2-7; 12 bases agree with TRBD2. The V segment lost 5 bases and the J segment 0 bases; nucleotides outside the gene matches: 20. This CDR3 spans 20 amino acids. Germline CDR1 is SQVTM and CDR2 is ANQGSEA. The CDR3 loop is CSVIPYLLETSGSSSYEQYF. CDR3 in DNA: TGCAGCGTTATCCCCTACCTTCTCGAGACTAGCGGGAGCAGCTCCTACGAGCAGTACTTC.